This TCR beta chain was profiled in a study of T-cell memory formation after mild COVID-19. Study results and limitations: In pre-infection memory, a portion of responding clones appeared, which suggested that cross-reactive memory joined. Still unconfirmed is whether the second-wave clones peaking on day 37 recognized SARS-CoV-2. Later expanders leaned toward CD4+, whereas clones contracting from day 15 to 85 were balanced CD4/CD8.

This clonotype was recorded a few times. The antigen remains unidentified. This CDR3 has 13 amino acids. The trim removed 4 bases at V and 6 bases at J, leaving 4 bases unmatched. CDR1 and CDR2 (germline): SEHNR, FQNEAQ (reference sequence). Amplification by 5'RACE using constant-segment primers produced TCR alpha and TCR beta cDNA libraries that carried sample barcodes and UMIs. One entry per CDR3 protein, called by TCRdb with MiXCR from the 5' RACE reads. Here the sample spans 110,000 or so distinct CDR3 sequences, approximately 22% being singletons. V is TRBV7-9 and J is TRBJ1-1; 8 nucleotides align to TRBD1. This TCR derives from a man younger than 35 who had mild COVID-19 (a few samples of this study predate the infection). Cell type and time point are not known. The sample taken for sequencing was PBMCs or a T cell subset sorted from them (not recorded which). This CDR3 reads CASSSPTGAEAFF. CDR3 bases: TGTGCCAGCAGCTCGCCGACAGGGGCTGAAGCTTTCTTT.